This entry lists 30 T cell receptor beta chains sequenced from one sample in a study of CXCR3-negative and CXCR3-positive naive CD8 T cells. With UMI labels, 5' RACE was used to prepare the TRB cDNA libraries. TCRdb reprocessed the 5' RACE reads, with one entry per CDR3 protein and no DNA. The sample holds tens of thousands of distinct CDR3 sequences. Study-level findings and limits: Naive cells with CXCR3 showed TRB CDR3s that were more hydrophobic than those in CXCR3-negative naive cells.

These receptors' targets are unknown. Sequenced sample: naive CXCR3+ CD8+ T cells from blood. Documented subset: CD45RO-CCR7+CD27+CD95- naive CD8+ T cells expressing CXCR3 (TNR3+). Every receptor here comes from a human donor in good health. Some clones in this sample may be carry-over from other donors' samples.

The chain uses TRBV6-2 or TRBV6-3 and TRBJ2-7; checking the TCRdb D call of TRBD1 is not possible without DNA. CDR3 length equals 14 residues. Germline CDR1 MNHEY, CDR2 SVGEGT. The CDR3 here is CASSSSRGLFEQYF.

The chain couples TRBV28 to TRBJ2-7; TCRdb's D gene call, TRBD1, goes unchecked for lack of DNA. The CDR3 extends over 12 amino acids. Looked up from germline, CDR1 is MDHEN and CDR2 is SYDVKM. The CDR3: CASRPGAYEQYF.

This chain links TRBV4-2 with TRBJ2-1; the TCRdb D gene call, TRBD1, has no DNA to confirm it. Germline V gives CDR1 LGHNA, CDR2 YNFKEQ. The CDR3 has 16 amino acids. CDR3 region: CASSQVAGAYGNEQFF.

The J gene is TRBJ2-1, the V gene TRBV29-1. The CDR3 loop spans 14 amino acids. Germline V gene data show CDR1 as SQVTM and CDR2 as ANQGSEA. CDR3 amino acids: CSVDAVSSYNEQFF.

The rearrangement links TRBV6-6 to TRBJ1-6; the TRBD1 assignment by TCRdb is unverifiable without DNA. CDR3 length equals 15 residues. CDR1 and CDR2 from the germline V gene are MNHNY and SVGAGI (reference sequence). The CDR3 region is CASSRDNSYNSPLHF.

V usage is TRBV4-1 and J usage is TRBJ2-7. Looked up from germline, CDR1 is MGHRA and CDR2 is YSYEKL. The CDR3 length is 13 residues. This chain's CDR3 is CASSHSVPYEQYF.

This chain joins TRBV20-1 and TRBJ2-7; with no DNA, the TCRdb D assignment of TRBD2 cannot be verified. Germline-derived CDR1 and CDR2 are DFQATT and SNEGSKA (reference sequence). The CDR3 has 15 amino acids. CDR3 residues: CSARDRAYPTYEQYF.

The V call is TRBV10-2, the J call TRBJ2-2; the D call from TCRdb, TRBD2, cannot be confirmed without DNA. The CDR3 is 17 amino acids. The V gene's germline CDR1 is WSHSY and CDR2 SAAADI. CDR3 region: CASSELAGGPNTGELFF.

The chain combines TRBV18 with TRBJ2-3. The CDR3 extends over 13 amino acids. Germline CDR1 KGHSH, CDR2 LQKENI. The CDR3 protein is CTSSLEKTDTQYF.

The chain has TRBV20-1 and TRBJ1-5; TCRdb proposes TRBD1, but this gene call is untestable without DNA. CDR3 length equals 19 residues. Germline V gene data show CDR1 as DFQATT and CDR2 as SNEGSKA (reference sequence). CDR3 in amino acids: CSARAPLGQGGYSNQPQHF.

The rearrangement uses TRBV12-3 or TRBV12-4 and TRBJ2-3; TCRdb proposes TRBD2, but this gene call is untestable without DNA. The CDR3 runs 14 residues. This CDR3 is CASSFQADPDTQYF.

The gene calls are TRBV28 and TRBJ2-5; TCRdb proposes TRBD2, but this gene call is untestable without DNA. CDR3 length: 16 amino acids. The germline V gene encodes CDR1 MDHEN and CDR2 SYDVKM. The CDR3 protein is CASSLLEGRDQETQYF.

This CDR3 is CAWSGGWGEQYF. The rearrangement links TRBV30 to TRBJ2-7. Germline V CDR1 and CDR2: GTSNPN, SVGIG (reference sequence). The CDR3 runs 12 residues.

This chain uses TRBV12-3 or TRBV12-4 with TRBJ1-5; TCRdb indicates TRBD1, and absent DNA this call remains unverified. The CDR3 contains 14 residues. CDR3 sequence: CASSPPYGHQPQHF.

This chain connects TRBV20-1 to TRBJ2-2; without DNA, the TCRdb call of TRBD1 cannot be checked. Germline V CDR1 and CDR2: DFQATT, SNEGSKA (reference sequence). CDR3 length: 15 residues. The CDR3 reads CSAPDSYFATGELFF.

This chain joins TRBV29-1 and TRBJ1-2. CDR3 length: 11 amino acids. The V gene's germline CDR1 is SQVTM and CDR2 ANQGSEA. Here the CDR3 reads CSVVLEAGYTF.

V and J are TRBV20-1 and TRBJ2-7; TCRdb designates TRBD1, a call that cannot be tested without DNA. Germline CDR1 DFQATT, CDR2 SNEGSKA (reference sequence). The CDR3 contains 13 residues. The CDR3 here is CSAEPGQTYEQYF.

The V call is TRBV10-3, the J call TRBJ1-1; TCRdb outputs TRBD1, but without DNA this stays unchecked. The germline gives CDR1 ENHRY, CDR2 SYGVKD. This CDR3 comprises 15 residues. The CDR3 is CASGVGGQGVTEAFF.

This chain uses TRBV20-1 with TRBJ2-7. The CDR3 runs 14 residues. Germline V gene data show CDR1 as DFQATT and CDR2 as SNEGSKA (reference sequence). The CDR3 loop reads CSARDLGTTYEQYF.

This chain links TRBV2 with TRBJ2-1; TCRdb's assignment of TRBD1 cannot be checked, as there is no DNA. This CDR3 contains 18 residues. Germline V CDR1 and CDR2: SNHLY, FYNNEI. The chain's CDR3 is CASLGQETGGRSYNEQFF.

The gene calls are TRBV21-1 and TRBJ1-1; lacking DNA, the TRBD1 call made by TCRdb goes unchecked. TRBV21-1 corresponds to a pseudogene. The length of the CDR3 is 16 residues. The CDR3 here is CASSKPARQRGTEAFF.

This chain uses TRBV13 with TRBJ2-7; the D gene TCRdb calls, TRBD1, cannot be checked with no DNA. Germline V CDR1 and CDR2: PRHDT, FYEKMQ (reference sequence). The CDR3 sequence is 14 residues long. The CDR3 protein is CASSQGRLSYEQYF.

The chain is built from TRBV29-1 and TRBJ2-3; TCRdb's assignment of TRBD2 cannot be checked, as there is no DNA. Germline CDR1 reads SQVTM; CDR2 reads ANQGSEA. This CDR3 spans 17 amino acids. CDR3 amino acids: CSVDGTSGGRGTDTQYF.

The chain's CDR3 is CASRGLAGSTDTQYF. The gene calls are TRBV6-1 and TRBJ2-3; TCRdb's D call of TRBD2 is untestable without DNA. Germline CDR1 is MNHNS and CDR2 is SASEGT. The CDR3 contains 15 residues.

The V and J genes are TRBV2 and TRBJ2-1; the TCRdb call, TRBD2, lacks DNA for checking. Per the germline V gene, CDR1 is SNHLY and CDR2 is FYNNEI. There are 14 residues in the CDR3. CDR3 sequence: CASSGGGPYNEQFF.

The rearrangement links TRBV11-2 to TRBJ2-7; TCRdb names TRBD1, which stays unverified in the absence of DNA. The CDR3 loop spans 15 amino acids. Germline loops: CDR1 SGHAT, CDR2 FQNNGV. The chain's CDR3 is CASSLASRTGREQYF.

This CDR3 is CAIAGSSYEQYF. The V gene is TRBV28, the J gene TRBJ2-7. This CDR3 has 12 residues. CDR1 is MDHEN and CDR2 is SYDVKM in the germline V gene.

CDR3 sequence: CASSPDRESTEAFF. The rearrangement links TRBV28 to TRBJ1-1; the TCRdb D gene call, TRBD1, has no DNA to confirm it. The CDR3 runs 14 residues. In germline, CDR1 is MDHEN, CDR2 SYDVKM.

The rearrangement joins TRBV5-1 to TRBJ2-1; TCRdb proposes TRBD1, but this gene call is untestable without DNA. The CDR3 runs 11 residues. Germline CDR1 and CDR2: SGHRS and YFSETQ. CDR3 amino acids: CACSQGNEQFF. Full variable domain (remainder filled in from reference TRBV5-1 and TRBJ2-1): KAGVTQTPRYLIKTRGQQVTLSCSPISGHRSVSWYQQTPGQGLQFLFEYFSETQRNKGNFPGRFSGRQFSNSRSEMNVSTLELGDSALYLCACSQGNEQFFGPGTRLTVL.

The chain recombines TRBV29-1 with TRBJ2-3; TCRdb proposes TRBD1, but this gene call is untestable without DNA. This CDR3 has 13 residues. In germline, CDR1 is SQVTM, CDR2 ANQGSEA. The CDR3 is CSVEVQGRDTQYF.